The present T cell receptor (beta chain) was sequenced within a study of human T cells and chemical hapten exposure. The overall study: For sensitization, 2% DPC was applied to an approximately 2 cm by approximately 2 cm patch of upper inner arm skin.

From the RACE reads, TCRdb called clonotypes with MiXCR, one entry per CDR3 protein. The sample holds 150,000 to 200,000 distinct CDR3 sequences; approximately 15% are singletons and the top ten take 1.7%. Documented time point: patch test 1, 2 weeks after DPC sensitization. Treatment defined: therapeutic diphenylcyclopropenone sensitization with weekly scalp DPC. V was clipped by 4 bases and J by 2 bases; unmatched bases: 6. CDR1 and CDR2 from the germline V gene are SEHNR and FQNEAQ (reference sequence). The CDR3 is made up of 15 amino acids. This clonotype was seen more than once but under ten times.

This TCR derives from a woman younger than 45 with alopecia areata. Some clones in this sample may be carry-over from other donors' samples. The sample was whole blood, taken in connection with sensitization to the hapten diphenylcyclopropenone (DPC). The chain joins TRBV7-9 to TRBJ1-1, with TRBD1 matching 8 bases. The CDR3 nucleotides are TGTGCCAGCAGCTGGGGGGACAGGATTAACACTGAAGCTTTCTTT. It codes for CASSWGDRINTEAFF.